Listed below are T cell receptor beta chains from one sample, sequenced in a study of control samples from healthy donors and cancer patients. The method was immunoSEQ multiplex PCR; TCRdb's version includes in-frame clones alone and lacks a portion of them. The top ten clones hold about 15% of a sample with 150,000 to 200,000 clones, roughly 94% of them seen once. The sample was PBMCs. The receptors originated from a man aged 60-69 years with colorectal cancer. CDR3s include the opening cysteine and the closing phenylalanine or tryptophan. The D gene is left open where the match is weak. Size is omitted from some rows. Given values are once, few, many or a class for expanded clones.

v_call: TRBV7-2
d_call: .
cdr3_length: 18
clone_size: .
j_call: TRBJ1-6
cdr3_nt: TGTGCCAGCAGCCCCCCCGGCGGCGGACCCTCCTATAATTCACCCCTCCACTTT
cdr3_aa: CASSPPGGGPSYNSPLHF

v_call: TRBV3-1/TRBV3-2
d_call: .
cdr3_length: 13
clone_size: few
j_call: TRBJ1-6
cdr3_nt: TGTGCCAGCAGCCAAGGAAGGGAATCACCCCTCCACTTT
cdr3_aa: CASSQGRESPLHF

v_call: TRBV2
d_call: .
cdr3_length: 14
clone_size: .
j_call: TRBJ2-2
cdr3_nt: TGTGCCAGCAGTGTACGACAGGCCTCGGGGGAGCTGTTTTTT
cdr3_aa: CASSVRQASGELFF

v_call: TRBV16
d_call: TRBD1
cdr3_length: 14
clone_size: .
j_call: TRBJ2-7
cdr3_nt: TGTGCCAGCAGCCAATGGCAGGGGGACGGCGAGCAGTACTTC
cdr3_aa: CASSQWQGDGEQYF

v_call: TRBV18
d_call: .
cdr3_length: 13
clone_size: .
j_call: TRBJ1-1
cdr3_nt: TGTGCCAGCTCACCATCAGCGAACACTGAAGCTTTCTTT
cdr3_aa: CASSPSANTEAFF

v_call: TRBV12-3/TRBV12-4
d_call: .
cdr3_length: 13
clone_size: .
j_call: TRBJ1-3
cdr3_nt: TGTGCCAGCAGTCTCCTCTCTGGAAACACCATATATTTT
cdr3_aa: CASSLLSGNTIYF

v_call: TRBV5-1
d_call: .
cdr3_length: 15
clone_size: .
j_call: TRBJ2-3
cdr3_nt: TGCGCCAGCAGCCCGGACACCTTTAGCACAGATACGCAGTATTTT
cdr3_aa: CASSPDTFSTDTQYF

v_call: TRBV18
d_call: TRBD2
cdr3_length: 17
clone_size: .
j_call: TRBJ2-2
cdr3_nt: TGTGCCAGCTCACCTGCTAGCGGGGGGTCGAACACCGGGGAGCTGTTTTTT
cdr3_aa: CASSPASGGSNTGELFF

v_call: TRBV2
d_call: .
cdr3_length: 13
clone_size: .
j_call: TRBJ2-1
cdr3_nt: TGTGCCAGCAGTAGGGGGGGCTTGTATGAGCAGTTCTTC
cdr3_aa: CASSRGGLYEQFF

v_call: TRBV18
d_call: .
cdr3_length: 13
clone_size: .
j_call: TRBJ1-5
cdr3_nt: TGTGCCAGCTCACTCGACAGCAATCAGCCCCAGCATTTT
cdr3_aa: CASSLDSNQPQHF

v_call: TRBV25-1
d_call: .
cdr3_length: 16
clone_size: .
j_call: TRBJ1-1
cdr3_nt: TGTGCCAGCAGTGAATGGGGTGGAGGTTTTAACACTGAAGCTTTCTTT
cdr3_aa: CASSEWGGGFNTEAFF

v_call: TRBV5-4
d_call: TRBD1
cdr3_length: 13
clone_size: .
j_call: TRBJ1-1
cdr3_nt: TGTGCCAGCAGCTCACAGGGGGACACTGAAGCTTTCTTT
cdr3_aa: CASSSQGDTEAFF

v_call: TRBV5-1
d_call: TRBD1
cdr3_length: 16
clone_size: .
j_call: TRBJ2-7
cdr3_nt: TGCGCCAGCAGCTCAACACGGGGACAGGGAGGCACAGAGGAGTACTTC
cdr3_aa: CASSSTRGQGGTEEYF

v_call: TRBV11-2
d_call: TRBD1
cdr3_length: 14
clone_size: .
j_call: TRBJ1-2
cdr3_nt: TGTGCCAGCAGCTTATCAGGGGGAGGAAGTGGCTACACCTTC
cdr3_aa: CASSLSGGGSGYTF

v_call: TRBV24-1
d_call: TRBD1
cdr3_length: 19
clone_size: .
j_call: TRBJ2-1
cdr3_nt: TGTGCCACCAGTGATTTGCCGCTAGGGACAGGGAGCTCCTACAATGAGCAGTTCTTC
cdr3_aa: CATSDLPLGTGSSYNEQFF

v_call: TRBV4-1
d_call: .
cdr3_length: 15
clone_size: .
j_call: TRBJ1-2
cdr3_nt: TGCGCCAGCAGCCAAGATCCACGAGGGAACTATGGCTACACCTTC
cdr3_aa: CASSQDPRGNYGYTF

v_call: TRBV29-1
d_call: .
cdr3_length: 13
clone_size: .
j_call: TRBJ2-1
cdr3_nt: TGCAGCGTTGGGCCAGGGGACTACAATGAGCAGTTCTTC
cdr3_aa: CSVGPGDYNEQFF

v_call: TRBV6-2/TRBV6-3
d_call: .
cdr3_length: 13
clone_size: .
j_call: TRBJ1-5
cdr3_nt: TGTGCCAGCAGTTGGCGATGGGACCAGCCCCAGCATTTT
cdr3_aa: CASSWRWDQPQHF

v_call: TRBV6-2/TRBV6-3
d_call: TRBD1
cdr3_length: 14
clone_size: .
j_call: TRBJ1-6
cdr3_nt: TGTGCCAGCAGTCTCCGGGACAGGGTCTCACCCCTCCACTTT
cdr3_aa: CASSLRDRVSPLHF

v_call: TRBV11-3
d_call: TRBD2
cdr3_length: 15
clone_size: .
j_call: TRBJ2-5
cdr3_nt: TGTGCCAGCAGCTTAAACGGGGGGGTACAAGAGACCCAGTACTTC
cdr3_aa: CASSLNGGVQETQYF

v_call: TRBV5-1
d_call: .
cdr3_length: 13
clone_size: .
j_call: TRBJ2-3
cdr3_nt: TGCGCCAGCAGCCCGACCCACCTAGATACGCAGTATTTT
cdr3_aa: CASSPTHLDTQYF

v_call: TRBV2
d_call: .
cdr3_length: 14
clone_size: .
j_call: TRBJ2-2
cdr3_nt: TGTGCCAGCAGGAAGGAAGGGGGCACCGGGGAGCTGTTTTTT
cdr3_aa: CASRKEGGTGELFF

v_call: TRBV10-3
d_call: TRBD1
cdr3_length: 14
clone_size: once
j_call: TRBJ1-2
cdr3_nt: TGTGCCATCAGTGCCGGACAGGGTGATGGTGGCTACACCTTC
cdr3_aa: CAISAGQGDGGYTF

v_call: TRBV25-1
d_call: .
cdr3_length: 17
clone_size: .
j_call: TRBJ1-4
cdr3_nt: TGTGCCAGCAGCCAGACAGGCGCCGCGTTAACTAATGAAAAACTGTTTTTT
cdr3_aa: CASSQTGAALTNEKLFF

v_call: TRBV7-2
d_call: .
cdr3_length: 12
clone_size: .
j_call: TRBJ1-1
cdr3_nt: TGTGCCAGCAGCGAACCGGCGCTTCGAGCTTTCTTT
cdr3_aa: CASSEPALRAFF

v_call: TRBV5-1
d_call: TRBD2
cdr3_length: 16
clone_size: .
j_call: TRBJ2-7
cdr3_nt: TGCGCCAGCAGCCTGTACTTTAGCGGGGAGGGATACGAGCAGTACTTC
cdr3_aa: CASSLYFSGEGYEQYF

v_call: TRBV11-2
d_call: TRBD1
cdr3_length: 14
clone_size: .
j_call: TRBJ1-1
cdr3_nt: TGTGCCAGCAGTCCACAGGGGGCGAGCACTGAAGCTTTCTTT
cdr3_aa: CASSPQGASTEAFF

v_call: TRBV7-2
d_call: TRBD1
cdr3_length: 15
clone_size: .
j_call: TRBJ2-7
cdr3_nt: TGTGCCAGCGCACAGGGGATCGGGCCCTTCTACGAGCAGTACTTC
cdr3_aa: CASAQGIGPFYEQYF